These 27 T cell receptor beta chains share one sample of origin, sequenced in a study of cytomegalovirus exposure and HLA in healthy donors. 60 Vbeta and 13 Jbeta primers were used in PCR. Clones were read by immunoSEQ multiplex PCR, and TCRdb kept only the in-frame ones, dropping some. The data show 150,000 to 200,000 clones, approximately 80% seen once. Sequenced sample: PBMCs. These TCRs come from a boy aged 2 to 10 in good health and CMV-seronegative.

The chain links TRBV2 to TRBJ2-7, with D perhaps TRBD2 (5 bases). CDR3 length: 15 amino acids. V gave up 7 bases and J gave up 2 bases, with 18 bases separating them. CDR1 is SNHLY, CDR2 FYNNEI, per germline. This CDR3 reads CASTASARVAYEQYF. Here the CDR3 DNA reads TGTGCCAGCACTGCCTCGGCGCGGGTCGCCTACGAGCAGTACTTC. The whole variable domain, filled in from reference TRBV2 and TRBJ2-7, reads EPEVTQTPSHQVTQMGQEVILRCVPISNHLYFYWYRQILGQKVEFLVSFYNNEISEKSEIFDDQFSVERPDGSNFTLKIRSTKLEDSAMYFCASTASARVAYEQYFGPGTRLTVT.

V and J are TRBV7-9 and TRBJ1-2, with D maybe TRBD1 (6 bases). V was shortened by 4 bases and J by 6 bases, with 15 bases between the two germline ends. The CDR3 loop spans 14 amino acids. CDR1 and CDR2 (germline): SEHNR, FQNEAQ (reference sequence). CDR3 in DNA: TGTGCCAGCAGCTCACTACAGGGTCGAGATGGCTACACCTTC. This codes for CASSSLQGRDGYTF.

V is TRBV7-2 and J is TRBJ2-2; a weak D match, TRBD2 (5 bases). With 1 base removed from V and 6 bases from J, the gap between germline ends came to 12 bases. Per the germline V gene, CDR1 is SGHTA and CDR2 is FQGNSA. The length of the CDR3 is 15 residues. CDR3 DNA sequence: TGTGCCAGCAGCTTAGTTTCTAGCCCGGCCGGGGAGCTGTTTTTT. Translating it yields CASSLVSSPAGELFF.

V gene TRBV5-5 combines with J gene TRBJ2-7, with D tentatively TRBD2 (6 bases). The CDR3 consists of 14 residues. Germline V gives CDR1 SGHKS, CDR2 YYEKEE (reference sequence). V shed 0 bases and J shed 11 bases, with 18 bases lying between them. The CDR3 is CASSLAGPGEEEYF. The DNA of the CDR3 is TGTGCCAGCAGCTTGGCCGGGCCGGGAGAGGAAGAGTACTTC.

This clone has just a few counts. The chain links TRBV30 to TRBJ2-4; weak D call: TRBD1 (6 bases). Per germline, CDR1 GTSNPN and CDR2 SVGIG (reference sequence). V was trimmed by 0 bases and J by 2 bases, leaving 11 bases between them. There are 15 residues in the CDR3. The CDR3 coding sequence is TGTGCCTGGAGTGTCCTGGACAGTTCCAAAAACATTCAGTACTTC. Protein: CAWSVLDSSKNIQYF.

V gene TRBV5-6 combines with J gene TRBJ1-3, with no clear D. The CDR3 runs 16 residues. The germline CDR1 and CDR2 sequences are SGHDT and YYEEEE. Trimming pared 2 bases from V and 0 bases from J, leaving 12 bases between. CDR3 bases: TGTGCCAGCAGCTTAGTTACCCGTAGCTCTGGAAACACCATATATTTT. This sequence encodes CASSLVTRSSGNTIYF.

The CDR3 DNA reads as TGTGCCAGCAGCGTATACCGGGACTTCCCCACAGATACGCAGTATTTT. Its translation is CASSVYRDFPTDTQYF. The chain recombines TRBV7-9 with TRBJ2-3; D is perhaps TRBD2 (6 bases). Germline CDR1 and CDR2: SEHNR and FQNEAQ (reference sequence). The CDR3 extends over 16 amino acids. Trimming removed 5 bases from V and 2 bases from J, with 17 bases in between.

This clone was seen a single time. V is TRBV19 and J is TRBJ1-5; perhaps TRBD1 as D (5 bases). Trimming pared 3 bases from V and 0 bases from J, leaving 27 bases between. Looked up from germline, CDR1 is LNHDA and CDR2 is SQIVND (reference sequence). This CDR3 region has 21 residues. The CDR3 here is CASSISQKPTALTFSNQPQHF. CDR3 DNA: TGTGCCAGTAGTATCTCTCAAAAGCCGACAGCCCTAACGTTTAGCAATCAGCCCCAGCATTTT.

With respect to this clone: The DNA is left out, because the CDR3 cannot be placed on it with certainty; the CDR3 is given as TCRdb lists it. The CDR3 sequence: CASSSSGGPNYNEQFF. V and J are TRBV27 and TRBJ2-1; the table's D call of TRBD2 was not tested on the DNA. 16 amino acids form the CDR3, both terminal residues included. CDR1 and CDR2 (germline): MNHEY, SMNVEV (reference sequence).

This chain links TRBV5-1 with TRBJ2-1, with 11 bases fitting TRBD2. The germline V gene encodes CDR1 SGHRS and CDR2 YFSETQ. The CDR3 length is 15 residues. V dropped 4 bases and J dropped 4; count of bases not matched to a gene: 4. The CDR3 DNA sequence: TGCGCCAGCAGCAATAGCGGGGGGGCATACAATGAGCAGTTCTTC. It yields the protein CASSNSGGAYNEQFF.

V gene TRBV28 combines with J gene TRBJ1-4; 12 nucleotides agree with TRBD1. The CDR3 runs to 15 residues. J gave up 7 bases and V 6 bases, and 6 bases lay outside the gene matches. Looked up from germline, CDR1 is MDHEN and CDR2 is SYDVKM. Written as DNA, the CDR3 is TGTGCCAGCAGCTCGGGACAGGGGGCGCCTGAAAAACTGTTTTTT. Amino acid sequence: CASSSGQGAPEKLFF.

This chain links TRBV5-4 with TRBJ2-2; D uncertain. This CDR3 is 12 amino acids long. V was trimmed by 4 bases and J by 5 bases, leaving 6 bases between them. Germline V gene lookup returns CDR1 SGHNT and CDR2 YYREEE (reference sequence). The DNA for the CDR3 is TGTGCCAGCAGCCCTAATACCGGGGAGCTGTTTTTT. This sequence encodes CASSPNTGELFF.

There are a few counts of this clone. The chain carries TRBV4-3 and TRBJ1-4, with TRBD1 matching 11 bases. This CDR3 contains 16 residues. Trimming removed 2 bases from V and 5 bases from J; junction bases left unmatched: 4. Germline CDR1 is LGHNA and CDR2 is YSLEER. CDR3 amino acids: CASSQLRDRGNEKLFF. The DNA of the CDR3 is TGCGCCAGCAGCCAACTCCGGGACAGGGGGAATGAAAAACTGTTTTTT.

The gene calls are TRBV10-2 and TRBJ2-7, with 8 bases identical to TRBD1. Losses at the gene ends were 5 bases for V and 3 bases for J; bases not matched to a gene: 12. Germline CDR1 reads WSHSY; CDR2 reads SAAADI. The CDR3 runs 16 residues. The CDR3 DNA sequence: TGCGCCAGCAGTCCCCCCGATTCAACAGGGGGCTACGAGCAGTACTTC. Its protein product is CASSPPDSTGGYEQYF.

The chain uses TRBV10-3 and TRBJ2-1, with 11 bases matching TRBD2. Germline V gene lookup returns CDR1 ENHRY and CDR2 SYGVKD. The CDR3 has 15 residues. With 9 bases clipped from V and 7 bases from J, the junction kept 11 bases outside the gene matches. CDR3 sequence (DNA): TGTGCCATACCCGTTCTAGCGGGGGGCTTGAATGAGCAGTTCTTC. Its protein product is CAIPVLAGGLNEQFF.

This rearrangement joins TRBV27 to TRBJ2-3; TRBD2 aligns across 7 bases. Losses at the gene ends were 5 bases for V and 4 bases for J; bases not matched to a gene: 15. Germline V gives CDR1 MNHEY, CDR2 SMNVEV (reference sequence). The CDR3 loop spans 17 amino acids. This CDR3 is CASSERKATSLPDTQYF. In nucleotides, the CDR3 is TGTGCCAGCAGTGAAAGGAAAGCGACTAGCCTCCCAGATACGCAGTATTTT.

This chain uses TRBV27 with TRBJ1-1; D gene unclear. Trimming pared 4 bases from V and 0 bases from J, leaving 15 bases between. This CDR3 contains 16 residues. Germline CDR1 is MNHEY and CDR2 is SMNVEV (reference sequence). This chain's CDR3 is CASSSQDSAMNTEAFF. The CDR3, as DNA: TGTGCCAGCAGTTCCCAGGATTCGGCCATGAACACTGAAGCTTTCTTT.

V and J are TRBV4-3 and TRBJ1-1; no firm D call. Germline V gene data show CDR1 as LGHNA and CDR2 as YSLEER. The CDR3 is made up of 14 amino acids. V was shortened by 1 base and J by 4 bases, with 10 bases between the two germline ends. The CDR3 loop is CASSQAPRGTEAFF. The CDR3 nucleotides are TGCGCCAGCAGCCAAGCCCCCCGGGGCACTGAAGCTTTCTTT.

The chain combines TRBV4-3 with TRBJ1-5, with D uncertain. This CDR3 is 16 amino acids long. Germline-derived CDR1 and CDR2 are LGHNA and YSLEER. Trimming shortened V by 0 bases and J by 2 bases, and 11 bases separated the two germline ends. The CDR3 sequence: CASSQDFGVGNQPQHF. CDR3 DNA: TGCGCCAGCAGCCAAGACTTCGGGGTAGGCAATCAGCCCCAGCATTTT.

CDR3: CASSAMWGGTDTQYF. The CDR3 coding sequence is TGCGCCAGCAGCGCCATGTGGGGGGGCACAGATACGCAGTATTTT. This chain connects TRBV5-1 to TRBJ2-3; the D gene is possibly TRBD2 (6 bases). Germline lookup yields CDR1 SGHRS and CDR2 YFSETQ. Trimming removed 4 bases from V and 1 base from J, with 13 bases in between. The length of the CDR3 is 15 residues.

This clone was detected once. This rearrangement joins TRBV5-6 to TRBJ2-5, with TRBD1 matching over 10 bases. The trim removed 4 bases at V and 5 bases at J, leaving 5 bases unmatched. This CDR3 comprises 14 residues. The V gene's germline CDR1 is SGHDT and CDR2 YYEEEE. The chain's CDR3 is CASSPPGQGETQYF. In DNA form, the CDR3 reads TGTGCCAGCAGCCCGCCGGGACAGGGGGAGACCCAGTACTTC.

A word on this clone: Other DNA sequences in this specimen translate into the identical CDR3. The V gene is TRBV27, the J gene TRBJ1-2; TRBD1 aligns across 8 bases. Per germline, CDR1 MNHEY and CDR2 SMNVEV (reference sequence). This CDR3 has 13 residues. V shed 2 bases and J 5 bases; nucleotides not matched to a gene: 1. CDR3 residues: CASSLRQGYGYTF. CDR3 DNA sequence: TGTGCCAGCAGTTTACGACAGGGGTATGGCTACACCTTC.

This sequence joins TRBV7-3 and TRBJ2-3; 7 nucleotides line up with TRBD2. From germline, CDR1 is SGHTA and CDR2 FQGTGA. CDR3 length equals 12 residues. J was trimmed by 6 bases and V by 8 bases; bases with no gene match: 5. CDR3 protein: CASSGGGDTQYF. The CDR3 DNA is TGTGCCAGCTCGGGGGGAGGGGATACGCAGTATTTT.

The chain has TRBV6-1 and TRBJ1-6; TRBD1 is a possible D gene (5 bases). The V end lost 4 bases, the J end lost 7 bases, and 17 bases lay between the germline ends. The length of the CDR3 is 16 residues. Germline V gives CDR1 MNHNS, CDR2 SASEGT. The CDR3 loop is CASSVKPGRANSPLHF. CDR3 DNA: TGTGCCAGCAGTGTAAAACCGGGCAGGGCCAATTCACCCCTCCACTTT.

The rearrangement joins TRBV27 to TRBJ2-1; 9 nucleotides agree with TRBD2. With V trimmed by 8 bases and J by 5 bases, 10 bases remained unmatched. Looked up from germline, CDR1 is MNHEY and CDR2 is SMNVEV (reference sequence). CDR3 length: 15 residues. CDR3 in amino acids: CASLKAGGIHNEQFF. The CDR3 DNA sequence: TGTGCCAGCCTCAAGGCGGGGGGGATCCACAATGAGCAGTTCTTC.

Here the CDR3 reads CASSLGGGSYNEQFF. CDR3 bases: TGTGCCAGCAGCTTGGGAGGGGGCTCCTACAATGAGCAGTTCTTC. This chain joins TRBV5-4 and TRBJ2-1; D perhaps matches TRBD1 (6 bases). Germline CDR1 is SGHNT and CDR2 is YYREEE (reference sequence). V was cut by 0 bases and J by 0 bases, with 7 bases left in between. CDR3 length: 15 residues.

In this sample, this clone turned up once. This chain uses TRBV7-3 with TRBJ2-1; tentative D call: TRBD1 (6 bases). The CDR3 loop spans 14 amino acids. Germline V gene lookup returns CDR1 SGHTA and CDR2 FQGTGA. V lost 3 bases and J lost 6, with 12 bases in between. The CDR3 here is CASSLGAGSNEQFF. CDR3 DNA: TGTGCCAGCAGCTTGGGGGCGGGTTCCAATGAGCAGTTCTTC.